These 17 T cell receptor beta chains came from one sample sequenced in a study of Graves' ophthalmopathy and Graves' hyperthyroidism. Amplified TCR beta CDR3 regions were obtained using RNA transcripts as template. The first round was an RT-PCR with HTBI primers, and the second round was a multiplex PCR. TCRdb re-derived calls from the multiplex PCR reads in MiXCR, one entry per CDR3 protein. The profile shows about 370,000 distinct CDR3 sequences, about a sixth of them singletons. Input material: peripheral blood. These receptors all come from an adult woman with stable Graves' hyperthyroidism.

Many counts were recorded for this clonotype. The gene calls are TRBV28 and TRBJ1-6; D call uncertain. CDR1 is MDHEN, CDR2 SYDVKM, per germline. The CDR3 totals 15 residues. Trimming removed 5 bases from V and 0 bases from J, with 8 bases in between. This CDR3 is CASSRTGSYNSPLHF. The CDR3 nucleotides read TGTGCCAGCAGTAGAACGGGCTCCTATAATTCACCCCTCCACTTT.

This clonotype appeared many times. J is TRBJ1-3 and V is TRBV5-1; D not resolved. Per germline, CDR1 SGHRS and CDR2 YFSETQ. The CDR3 contains 15 residues. V lost 3 bases and J 0 bases, leaving 10 bases between the germline ends. CDR3 region: CASSYGRISGNTIYF. The CDR3 DNA reads as TGCGCCAGCAGCTATGGACGGATCTCTGGAAACACCATATATTTT.

At least ten counts were recorded for this clonotype. This chain connects TRBV19 to TRBJ1-1; D gene ambiguous. V was trimmed by 5 bases and J by 0 bases, leaving 10 bases between them. The CDR3 totals 14 residues. CDR1 is LNHDA and CDR2 is SQIVND in the germline V gene (reference sequence). The CDR3 here is CASSSRAMNTEAFF. CDR3 nucleotide sequence: TGTGCCAGTAGTTCACGTGCAATGAACACTGAAGCTTTCTTT.

A word on this clonotype: With a much larger clone just one base away, this may be a read error. It is likely a read error, because the conserved phenylalanine at the end of the CDR3 is missing. The chain joins TRBV6-1 to TRBJ2-2, with 9 bases identical to TRBD1. V lost 7 bases, J lost 5 bases, and 5 bases stayed unmatched. The germline V gene has CDR1 MNHNS and CDR2 SASEGT. The CDR3 length is 14 residues. Here the CDR3 DNA reads TGTGCCAGCACTGGGACAGGGAGGACCGGGGAGCTGTTTTTG. The encoded protein is CASTGTGRTGELFL.

Many counts were recorded for this clonotype. The J gene is TRBJ2-2, the V gene TRBV7-8, with 13 bases lining up with TRBD2. The CDR3 sequence is 16 residues long. Germline assignment: CDR1 SGHVS and CDR2 FQNEAQ. Losses at the gene ends were 6 bases for V and 7 bases for J; bases not matched to a gene: 8. The CDR3 DNA reads as TGTGCCAGCAGACCAGGACTAGCGGGAGCCTTCGGGGAGCTGTTTTTT. It is translated as CASRPGLAGAFGELFF.

This clonotype was counted many times. The V call is TRBV6-5, the J call TRBJ1-2, with 11 bases that match TRBD1. V gave up 2 bases and J gave up 9 bases; unmatched junction bases: 5. From germline, CDR1 is MNHEY and CDR2 SVGAGI. There are 14 residues in the CDR3. The CDR3 DNA sequence: TGTGCCAGCAGTTACCAGGGACAGGGGGGAAGCTACACCTTC. As protein: CASSYQGQGGSYTF.

This clonotype showed up just a few times. A much bigger clone sits one base away, suggesting this may be a read error. This CDR3 is missing its conserved last phenylalanine or tryptophan, likely due to a read error. The V and J genes are TRBV30 and TRBJ1-2; maybe TRBD1 (6 bases). V was clipped by 8 bases and J by 2 bases, with 15 bases between them. The CDR3 totals 13 residues. CDR1 is GTSNPN, CDR2 SVGIG, per germline (reference sequence). Here the CDR3 DNA reads TGTGCCCGTAGACAGGAGGGAAACTATGGCTACACCTCC. It translates to CARRQEGNYGYTS.

This clonotype was seen repeatedly, ten times or more. This chain uses TRBV10-2 with TRBJ1-2; possibly TRBD1 for D (6 bases). The germline CDR1 and CDR2 sequences are WSHSY and SAAADI. This CDR3 is 16 amino acids long. Trimming left V 5 bases short and J 4 bases short, with 20 bases between. The chain's CDR3 is CASSLGQPQRGYGYTF. The CDR3 DNA is TGCGCCAGCAGTTTAGGACAGCCCCAGCGCGGCTATGGCTACACCTTC.

In this sample, this clonotype turned up many times. The V call is TRBV19, the J call TRBJ1-1; D gene uncertain. Trimming took 1 base from V and 0 from J, leaving 9 bases between them. Germline assignment: CDR1 LNHDA and CDR2 SQIVND (reference sequence). The CDR3 contains 15 residues. Written as DNA, the CDR3 is TGTGCCAGTAGTATAGGAGGAGGGATGAACACTGAAGCTTTCTTT. Its protein is CASSIGGGMNTEAFF.

This clonotype appeared many times. The chain recombines TRBV24-1 with TRBJ1-1; 9 bases align to TRBD1. The CDR3 spans 14 residues. Germline CDR1 and CDR2: KGHDR and SFDVKD. V lost 10 bases and J lost 2; bases outside the gene matches: 7. CDR3 coding DNA: TGTGCCACGAGAGGGACAGGGAGCAACACTGAAGCTTTCTTT. Its protein product is CATRGTGSNTEAFF.

This clonotype was detected ten times or more. The V gene is TRBV6-2 or TRBV6-3, the J gene TRBJ2-5; D remains ambiguous. Germline lookup yields CDR1 MNHEY and CDR2 SVGEGT. CDR3 size: 16 residues. Trimming removed 5 bases from V and 1 base from J, with 17 bases in between. CDR3 protein: CASSRQAVYLQETQYF. CDR3 nucleotide sequence: TGTGCCAGCAGTCGTCAGGCCGTATACCTCCAAGAGACCCAGTACTTC.

There are many counts of this clonotype. The J gene is TRBJ1-2, the V gene TRBV2; no clear D gene. Trimming removed 6 bases from V and 8 bases from J, with 10 bases in between. CDR1 SNHLY and CDR2 FYNNEI come from the germline V gene. The CDR3 is made up of 11 amino acids. The CDR3 region is CASRLNEGYTF. CDR3 coding DNA: TGTGCCAGCAGGCTTAACGAAGGCTACACCTTC. The full variable domain, with the rest looked up from reference TRBV2 and TRBJ1-2, is EPEVTQTPSHQVTQMGQEVILRCVPISNHLYFYWYRQILGQKVEFLVSFYNNEISEKSEIFDDQFSVERPDGSNFTLKIRSTKLEDSAMYFCASRLNEGYTFGSGTRLTVV.

This clonotype was counted many times. The V and J genes are TRBV2 and TRBJ2-5; a possible D gene is TRBD2 (6 bases). V was shortened by 2 bases and J by 1 base, with 14 bases between the two germline ends. The CDR3 spans 16 residues. CDR1 SNHLY and CDR2 FYNNEI come from the germline V gene. The chain's CDR3 is CASSEFPGLLQETQYF. The CDR3 DNA reads as TGTGCCAGCAGTGAATTCCCGGGACTCCTCCAAGAGACCCAGTACTTC. The entire variable domain, with the rest obtained from reference TRBV2 and TRBJ2-5, is as follows: EPEVTQTPSHQVTQMGQEVILRCVPISNHLYFYWYRQILGQKVEFLVSFYNNEISEKSEIFDDQFSVERPDGSNFTLKIRSTKLEDSAMYFCASSEFPGLLQETQYFGPGTRLLVL.

This clonotype was counted a few times. This rearrangement joins TRBV20-1 to TRBJ2-7, with TRBD1 identical over 9 bases. CDR1 is DFQATT and CDR2 is SNEGSKA in the germline V gene (reference sequence). The CDR3 has 14 residues. V trimming: 0 bases; J trimming: 4 bases; junction bases outside the gene matches: 4. The CDR3 region has the DNA TGCAGTGCTAGAGATAGGGACAGGGTATACGAGCAGTACTTC. This encodes CSARDRDRVYEQYF.

The table lists this clonotype with a few counts. The gene calls are TRBV6-2 or TRBV6-3 and TRBJ2-3; a weak D match, TRBD2 (5 bases). The CDR3 sequence is 17 residues long. CDR1 is MNHEY and CDR2 is SVGEGT in the germline V gene. The V end lost 2 bases, the J end lost 3 bases, and 18 bases lay between the germline ends. CDR3 sequence (DNA): TGTGCCAGCAGTTACGCCACCGCGGGTTTGAGAACAGATACGCAGTATTTT. Translation gives CASSYATAGLRTDTQYF.

The DNA for the CDR3 is TGTGCCTGGACGGGGGGGACCTCCTACGAGCAGTACTTC. Its translation: CAWTGGTSYEQYF. The V gene is TRBV30, the J gene TRBJ2-7; the match to TRBD2 covers 8 bases. This CDR3 is built from 13 residues. The germline CDR1 and CDR2 sequences are GTSNPN and SVGIG (reference sequence). The V and J ends lost 4 bases and 0 bases, in that order; junction bases with no gene match: 2. Full variable domain (outside the CDR3, taken from reference TRBV30 and TRBJ2-7): SQTIHQWPATLVQPVGSPLSLECTVEGTSNPNLYWYRQAAGRGLQLLFYSVGIGQISSEVPQNLSASRPQDRQFILSSKKLLLSDSGFYLCAWTGGTSYEQYFGPGTRLTVT.

This clonotype has ten or more counts. The rearrangement links TRBV15 to TRBJ2-2, with 10 nucleotides matching TRBD1. V lost 5 bases and J lost 7; bases outside the gene matches: 10. Germline V gene sequence: CDR1 LNHNV, CDR2 YYDKDF (reference sequence). CDR3 length: 16 amino acids. CDR3 sequence: CATSHRRQGAGGELFF. CDR3 coding DNA: TGTGCCACCAGCCATCGCCGACAGGGGGCAGGCGGGGAGCTGTTTTTT.